The 10 T cell receptor beta chains presented below share a single source sample, sequenced in a study of CD8+ T cells in alopecia areata. cDNA serving as the sequencing template came from extracted, reverse transcribed RNA. Assay: immunoSEQ multiplex PCR; the TCRdb copy retains only in-frame clones and omits some. The table has 100,000 to 150,000 clones, about 50% seen once. Sequenced sample: NKG2D-low CD8+ T cells sorted from blood. The source is a human donor with alopecia areata.

The chain is built from TRBV14 and TRBJ1-2, with 8 bases identical to TRBD1. The CDR3 sequence is 14 residues long. The V gene end was trimmed by 4 bases and the J gene end by 7 bases; junction bases not matched to a gene: 8. Germline V gene lookup returns CDR1 SGHDN and CDR2 FVKESK. This CDR3 is CASSPSGTGAGYTF. The CDR3 region has the DNA TGTGCCAGCAGCCCCTCGGGGACAGGCGCTGGCTACACCTTC.

This clone was counted a single time. The chain couples TRBV5-1 to TRBJ2-7; 10 bases are a match to TRBD1. With V trimmed by 2 bases and J by 4 bases, 3 bases remained unmatched. The germline CDR1 and CDR2 sequences are SGHRS and YFSETQ. This CDR3 region has 14 residues. CDR3 residues: CASSFGQGGYEQYF. The CDR3 region has the DNA TGCGCCAGCAGCTTCGGACAGGGGGGGTACGAGCAGTACTTC.

The V gene is TRBV27, the J gene TRBJ1-2, with 7 bases that match TRBD1. CDR3 length: 12 amino acids. Germline CDR1 and CDR2: MNHEY and SMNVEV (reference sequence). The J segment lost 6 bases and the V segment lost 6 bases, leaving 4 bases of the junction unmatched. The CDR3 nucleotides are TGTGCCAGCAGGAAGGGGACAGATGGCTACACCTTC. Amino acid sequence: CASRKGTDGYTF.

The chain combines TRBV9 with TRBJ2-3; 8 bases align to TRBD2. CDR3 length: 17 amino acids. CDR1 SGDLS and CDR2 YYNGEE come from the germline V gene. The V and J ends lost 3 bases and 2 bases, in that order; junction bases with no gene match: 11. The DNA of the CDR3 is TGTGCCAGCAGCGCACCCCCAGCGGGAGCCAACACAGATACGCAGTATTTT. Translation: CASSAPPAGANTDTQYF.

Only a few counts were recorded for this clone. V gene TRBV27 combines with J gene TRBJ2-3; the D gene is possibly TRBD2 (6 bases). The ends were cut back, 0 bases at V and 4 bases at J, with 8 bases in the middle. CDR3 size: 14 residues. Germline V gives CDR1 MNHEY, CDR2 SMNVEV (reference sequence). CDR3 bases: TGTGCCAGCAGTTTATCACTAGCCCCAGATACGCAGTATTTT. Amino acids: CASSLSLAPDTQYF.

This rearrangement joins TRBV29-1 to TRBJ2-1; unclear D gene. CDR1 SQVTM and CDR2 ANQGSEA come from the germline V gene. The CDR3 runs to 15 residues. V was shortened by 7 bases and J by 0 bases, with 16 bases between the two germline ends. CDR3 sequence reads: CSATPGVSSYNEQFF. CDR3 DNA: TGCAGCGCCACCCCGGGCGTTAGCTCCTACAATGAGCAGTTCTTC.

V and J are TRBV7-9 and TRBJ2-7; 7 bases fit TRBD1. In germline, CDR1 is SEHNR, CDR2 FQNEAQ (reference sequence). Trimming cost V 7 bases and J 5 bases; bases outside gene matches: 11. The CDR3 sequence is 14 residues long. The CDR3 region is CASMLQGLWDEQYF. In nucleotides, the CDR3 is TGTGCCAGCATGCTACAGGGGCTGTGGGACGAGCAGTACTTC.

This chain connects TRBV13 to TRBJ2-5; 7 bases are a match to TRBD1. The V segment lost 5 bases and the J segment 5 bases; nucleotides outside the gene matches: 8. There are 14 residues in the CDR3. Per the germline V gene, CDR1 is PRHDT and CDR2 is FYEKMQ (reference sequence). CDR3 residues: CASSAKGAQETQYF. CDR3 nucleotide sequence: TGTGCCAGCAGCGCCAAGGGGGCGCAGGAGACCCAGTACTTC.

The chain carries TRBV14 and TRBJ2-1; D is perhaps TRBD2 (6 bases). Germline loops: CDR1 SGHDN, CDR2 FVKESK. Trimming left V 0 bases short and J 5 bases short, with 20 bases between. CDR3 length: 18 residues. The CDR3 nucleotides are TGTGCCAGCAGCCAAGATATAGTGTGGGACTCGCTGGACAATGAGCAGTTCTTC. Protein: CASSQDIVWDSLDNEQFF.

The chain couples TRBV29-1 to TRBJ2-2, with a weak D call TRBD2 (6 bases). In germline, CDR1 is SQVTM, CDR2 ANQGSEA. There are 15 residues in the CDR3. With 7 bases removed from V and 6 bases from J, the gap between germline ends came to 21 bases. CDR3 residues: CSARSGGVEAGELFF. CDR3 nucleotide sequence: TGCAGCGCCCGCTCGGGCGGGGTAGAAGCCGGGGAGCTGTTTTTT.